These T cell receptor beta chains were read from a single sample in a study of immune evolution from preneoplasia to lung adenocarcinoma. Sequencing was performed with immunoSEQ multiplex PCR; in TCRdb, only in-frame clones are kept and a portion is missing. The table has approximately 4,300 clones, 80% to 85% seen once. The source material was FFPE normal lung tissue adjacent to the tumor. The receptors stem from a person aged 50-69 years with lung adenocarcinoma. The CDR3 runs from the conserved cysteine through the conserved F or W. D genes are given only for firm matches. Clone sizes are given selectively: once, few, many, or a class where the clone is expanded.

V	D	size	J	DNA	CDR3
TRBV28	NA	NA	TRBJ2-3	TGTGCCAGCAGCTCCCCCACGACTCTCACAGATACGCAGTATTTT	CASSSPTTLTDTQYF
TRBV7-2	TRBD2	NA	TRBJ2-1	TGTGCCAGCAGCCCAACTAGCGGGCAGGGCAATGAGCAGTTCTTC	CASSPTSGQGNEQFF
TRBV4-2	TRBD1	NA	TRBJ2-7	TGTGCCAGCAGCCAGCCCGGGACAGACTCCTACGAGCAGTACTTC	CASSQPGTDSYEQYF
TRBV5-1	NA	NA	TRBJ2-7	TGCGCCAGCAGCTTGGGCTCACTCGAGTACGAGCAGTACTTC	CASSLGSLEYEQYF
TRBV18	NA	NA	TRBJ2-5	TGTGCCAGCTCACTGACCCAGCTTGAGACCCAGTACTTC	CASSLTQLETQYF
TRBV23-1	NA	few	TRBJ1-2	TGCGCCAGCAGTCAAGGGGCAGGGAGAGCGTTGAACGGCTACACCTTC	CASSQGAGRALNGYTF
TRBV27	TRBD2	NA	TRBJ2-7	TGTGCCAGCCGACTAGCGGTCACCTACGAGCAGTACTTC	CASRLAVTYEQYF
TRBV13	NA	NA	TRBJ2-1	TGTGCCAGCAGCTTACGAAACAATGAGCAGTTCTTC	CASSLRNNEQFF
TRBV5-1	NA	NA	TRBJ2-1	TGCGCCAGCAGCCCGGGATTAGGGGTTTACAATGAGCAGTTCTTC	CASSPGLGVYNEQFF
TRBV5-1	TRBD2	NA	TRBJ2-2	TGCGCCAGCAGCTCCAGCCCTAGCGGGGGGCTAAACACCGGGGAGCTGTTTTTT	CASSSSPSGGLNTGELFF
TRBV29-1	TRBD1	NA	TRBJ1-2	TGCAGCGTTGATGCGGGACAGGGCTTCTATGGCTACACCTTC	CSVDAGQGFYGYTF
TRBV4-3	TRBD2	once	TRBJ2-2	TGCGCCAGCAGCCAAGGACTAGCGGGTTACACCGGGGAGCTGTTTTTT	CASSQGLAGYTGELFF
TRBV29-1	NA	large	TRBJ2-1	TGCAGCGTTGAGGTGTACAATGAGCAGTTCTTC	CSVEVYNEQFF
TRBV4-2	TRBD1	NA	TRBJ1-3	TGTGCCAGCAGCCAAGAGGGCAGGGGGAGAATATATTTT	CASSQEGRGRIYF
TRBV7-9	NA	NA	TRBJ2-7	TGTGCCAGCAGTTTCGACAGCCTCTCCTACGAGCAGTACTTC	CASSFDSLSYEQYF
TRBV7-8	NA	NA	TRBJ2-5	TGTGCCAGCAGCTTACCGGGGACCCAGTACTTC	CASSLPGTQYF
TRBV6-5	NA	NA	TRBJ2-7	TGTGCCAGCGGACGGGACGGTGGAATGGAGCAGTACTTC	CASGRDGGMEQYF
TRBV28	NA	NA	TRBJ1-2	TGTGCCAGCAGGACGACCGTAGACGGCTATGGCTACACCTTC	CASRTTVDGYGYTF
TRBV15	NA	NA	TRBJ1-2	TGTGCCACCAGCAAGCTCCTGGGGACACTCTCTGCTTTCAACTATGGCTACACCTTC	CATSKLLGTLSAFNYGYTF
TRBV6-5	TRBD1	NA	TRBJ2-7	TGTGCCAGCAGTGAGCTAGGACAGGGACGTGAGCAGTACTTC	CASSELGQGREQYF
TRBV23-1	NA	NA	TRBJ1-6	TGCGCCAGCAGTCAATCGGAGCGGGATTCACCCCTCCACTTT	CASSQSERDSPLHF
TRBV5-1	TRBD1	NA	TRBJ1-5	TGCGCCAGCAGCAGGGGGACAGCTAGCAATCAGCCCCAGCATTTT	CASSRGTASNQPQHF
TRBV27	TRBD2	NA	TRBJ2-1	TGTGCCAGCAGTTTAGGGGCTAGCGGGCCCAACAATGAGCAGTTCTTC	CASSLGASGPNNEQFF
TRBV30	TRBD1	NA	TRBJ2-3	TGTGCCTGGAGTTTGACAGGGGGACGAAGTACGCAGTATTTT	CAWSLTGGRSTQYF
TRBV4-1	TRBD1	NA	TRBJ2-2	TGCGCCAGCAGCCAGGGGACAGGGCGGACCGGGGAGCTGTTTTTT	CASSQGTGRTGELFF
TRBV5-5	NA	NA	TRBJ2-6	TGTGCCAGCGGTAAGGCTGGGGCCAACGTCCTGACTTTC	CASGKAGANVLTF
TRBV7-2	TRBD2	NA	TRBJ2-3	TGTGCCAGCAGCCTTGAAATAGCGGGAGGGAAAGATACGCAGTATTTT	CASSLEIAGGKDTQYF
TRBV18	TRBD1	NA	TRBJ2-7	TGTGCCAGCTCACCAAGGGGGCAGGGTAACCACGAGCAGTACTTC	CASSPRGQGNHEQYF
TRBV6-1	NA	NA	TRBJ1-1	TGTGCCAGCAGTGCAACAGGGAGAGGTACTGAAGCTTTCTTT	CASSATGRGTEAFF
TRBV6-6	NA	NA	TRBJ1-2	TGTGCCAGCAGTTACTTCGGGGCGGGCTATGGCTACACCTTC	CASSYFGAGYGYTF
TRBV4-1	TRBD2	NA	TRBJ2-1	TGCGCCAGCAGCCACCCGGGACTAGCGGGGGGGCCGAATAACAATGAGCAGTTCTTC	CASSHPGLAGGPNNNEQFF
TRBV7-8	NA	few	TRBJ1-5	TGTGCCAGCAGCGTAAACCTGAATCAGCCCCAGCATTTT	CASSVNLNQPQHF
TRBV6-5	TRBD1	NA	TRBJ2-5	TGTGCCAGCAGTTACGGGACAGGGGTGGAGACCCAGTACTTC	CASSYGTGVETQYF
TRBV5-1	NA	NA	TRBJ1-5	TGCGCCAGCAGACCAGATCAGGGCAATCAGCCCCAGCATTTT	CASRPDQGNQPQHF
TRBV28	TRBD2	once	TRBJ2-7	TGTGCCAGCAGTTTATTGCGGGGGGCGCGCGAGCAGTACTTC	CASSLLRGAREQYF
TRBV4-1	NA	few	TRBJ2-2	TGCGCCAGCAGCCAGTCGGGGTCGGCCGGGGAGCTGTTTTTT	CASSQSGSAGELFF
TRBV18	NA	NA	TRBJ2-1	TGTGCCAGCTCACCACCGAACGGGGGTAATGAGCAGTTCTTC	CASSPPNGGNEQFF
TRBV11-2	NA	NA	TRBJ2-7	TGTGCCAGCAGTCCGACAAACAGGAACCTCTACGAGCAGTACTTC	CASSPTNRNLYEQYF
TRBV10-2	NA	NA	TRBJ2-7	TGCGCCAGCAGTGCGCCGGGGACAAGCCTCCCCGAGCAGTACTTC	CASSAPGTSLPEQYF
TRBV28	TRBD1	NA	TRBJ2-2	TGTGCCAGCAGTTCCTACAGGGGGGAGAACACCGGGGAGCTGTTTTTT	CASSSYRGENTGELFF
TRBV2	NA	large	TRBJ2-7	TGTGCCAGCAGTGAAGCGCTTCAGGGAGGGCAGTACTTC	CASSEALQGGQYF
TRBV7-9	NA	NA	TRBJ1-6	TGTGCCAGCAGCTTAATGGGGATTCGGGACGGATCCTTTTCGTGG	CASSLMGIRDGSFSW
TRBV14	TRBD1	NA	TRBJ2-5	TGTGCCAGCAGCCTAGACAGGGCGGTTCAATACTTC	CASSLDRAVQYF
TRBV29-1	NA	NA	TRBJ2-3	TGCAGCGTTGACCACAGCACAGATACGCAGTATTTT	CSVDHSTDTQYF
TRBV7-9	TRBD2	NA	TRBJ2-1	TGTGCCAGCAGCTTACGGACTAGCGGTTACAATGAGCAGTTCTTC	CASSLRTSGYNEQFF
TRBV19	NA	NA	TRBJ2-7	TGTGCCAGTAGTATATCCGGATGGGGCTCCTACGAGCAGTACTTC	CASSISGWGSYEQYF
TRBV5-1	NA	NA	TRBJ2-3	TGCGCCAGCAGCTTGGGGGCGAGCACAGATACGCAGTATTTT	CASSLGASTDTQYF
TRBV4-1	TRBD1	NA	TRBJ2-6	TGCGCCAGCAGCCAGGGACAGGGGACTGGGGCCAACGTCCTGACTTTC	CASSQGQGTGANVLTF
TRBV28	NA	NA	TRBJ2-6	TGTGCCAGCAGGTCGTTCTCTGGGGCCAACGTCCTGACTTTC	CASRSFSGANVLTF
TRBV27	NA	NA	TRBJ2-3	TGTGCCAGCAGTTTCGGCGGGGCCCTCACAGATACGCAGTATTTT	CASSFGGALTDTQYF
TRBV20-1	NA	NA	TRBJ1-1	TGCAGTGCAAACACTGAAGCTTTCTTT	CSANTEAFF
TRBV21-1	NA	few	TRBJ2-2	TGTGCCAGCAGCAAACGATCCAGGTACACCGGGGAGCTGTTTTTT	CASSKRSRYTGELFF
TRBV29-1	NA	NA	TRBJ1-1	TGCAGCGTTGGAGAAGGGGGTAACACTGAAGCTTTCTTT	CSVGEGGNTEAFF
TRBV7-9	TRBD1	NA	TRBJ1-1	TGTGCCAGCAGCGAGTCCGGGACAGAGGAAGCTTTCTTT	CASSESGTEEAFF
TRBV15	NA	NA	TRBJ2-3	TGTGCCACCAGCATTAAGCGAGCTAGCACAGATACGCAGTATTTT	CATSIKRASTDTQYF
TRBV7-2	NA	NA	TRBJ2-1	TGTGCCAGCAGCTATGGCGGCTCCTACAATGAGCAGTTCTTC	CASSYGGSYNEQFF
TRBV7-3	NA	NA	TRBJ2-7	TGTGCCAGCAGCTCTAAGGCGCAGTACTTC	CASSSKAQYF